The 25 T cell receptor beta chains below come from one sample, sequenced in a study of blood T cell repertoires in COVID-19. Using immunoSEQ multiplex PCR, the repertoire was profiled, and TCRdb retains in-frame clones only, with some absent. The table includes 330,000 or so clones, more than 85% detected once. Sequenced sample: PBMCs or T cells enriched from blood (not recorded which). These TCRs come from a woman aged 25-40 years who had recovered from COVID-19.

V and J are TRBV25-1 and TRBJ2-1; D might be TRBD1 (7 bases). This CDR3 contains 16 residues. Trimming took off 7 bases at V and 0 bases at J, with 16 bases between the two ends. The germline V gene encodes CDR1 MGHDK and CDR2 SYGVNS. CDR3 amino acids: CASTPRGDSSYNEQFF. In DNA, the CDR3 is TGTGCCAGCACTCCCCGCGGGGACAGCTCCTACAATGAGCAGTTCTTC.

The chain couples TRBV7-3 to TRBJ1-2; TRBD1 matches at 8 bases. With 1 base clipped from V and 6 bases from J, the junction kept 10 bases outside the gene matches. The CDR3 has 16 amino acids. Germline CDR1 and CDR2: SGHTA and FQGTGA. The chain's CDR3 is CASSLKAYPGGDGYTF. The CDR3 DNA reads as TGTGCCAGCAGCTTAAAGGCTTACCCAGGGGGCGATGGCTACACCTTC.

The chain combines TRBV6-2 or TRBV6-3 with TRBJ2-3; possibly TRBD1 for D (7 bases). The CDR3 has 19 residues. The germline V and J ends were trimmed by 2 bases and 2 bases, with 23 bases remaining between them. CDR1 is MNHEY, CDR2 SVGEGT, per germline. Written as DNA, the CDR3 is TGTGCCAGCAGTTACCCTACCAGGGGGGTTAGCGCCAACACAGATACGCAGTATTTT. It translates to CASSYPTRGVSANTDTQYF.

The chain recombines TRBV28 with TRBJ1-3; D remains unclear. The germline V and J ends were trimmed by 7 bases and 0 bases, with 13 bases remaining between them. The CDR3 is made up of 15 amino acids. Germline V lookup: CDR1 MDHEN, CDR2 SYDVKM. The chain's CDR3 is CASIRGPLSGNTIYF. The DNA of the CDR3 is TGTGCCAGCATCCGGGGTCCGCTCTCTGGAAACACCATATATTTT.

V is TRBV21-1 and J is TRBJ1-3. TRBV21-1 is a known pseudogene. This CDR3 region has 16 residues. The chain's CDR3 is CASSKPKEKSGNTIYF. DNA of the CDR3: TGTGCCAGCAGCAAGCCAAAGGAGAAGTCTGGAAACACCATATATTTT.

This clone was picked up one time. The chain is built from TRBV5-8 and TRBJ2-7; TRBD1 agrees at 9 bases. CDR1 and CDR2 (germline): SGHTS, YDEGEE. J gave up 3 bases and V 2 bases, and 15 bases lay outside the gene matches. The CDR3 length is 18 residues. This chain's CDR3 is CASSFTASWGTGLYEQYF. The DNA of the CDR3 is TGTGCCAGCAGCTTCACTGCTTCGTGGGGGACAGGGCTCTACGAGCAGTACTTC.

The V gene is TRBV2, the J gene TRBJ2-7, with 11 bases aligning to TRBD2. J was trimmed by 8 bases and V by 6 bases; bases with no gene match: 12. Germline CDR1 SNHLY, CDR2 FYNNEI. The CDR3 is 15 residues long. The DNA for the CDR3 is TGTGCCAGCAGCACCTTTTCCGGGACTAGCGGTAAGCAGTACTTC. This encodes CASSTFSGTSGKQYF.

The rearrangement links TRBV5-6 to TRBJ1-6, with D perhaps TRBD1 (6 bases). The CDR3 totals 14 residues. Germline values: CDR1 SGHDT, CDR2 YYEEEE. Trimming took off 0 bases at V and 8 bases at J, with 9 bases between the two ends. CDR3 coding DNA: TGTGCCAGCAGCTTGGATGGGGGCTATTCACCCCTCCACTTT. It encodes CASSLDGGYSPLHF.

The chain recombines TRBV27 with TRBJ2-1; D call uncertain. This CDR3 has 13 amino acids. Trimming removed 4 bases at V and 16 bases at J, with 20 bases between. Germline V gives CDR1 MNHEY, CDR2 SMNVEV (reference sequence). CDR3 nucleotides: TGTGCCAGCAGTTCGAAACCCGGGTCCGTACAATTCTTC. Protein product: CASSSKPGSVQFF.

The CDR3 protein is CASSAFQGTQYF. The CDR3 region has the DNA TGTGCCAGCAGCGCCTTTCAGGGTACGCAGTATTTT. V is TRBV7-3 and J is TRBJ2-3, with D possibly TRBD1 on 5 matching bases. The germline V and J ends were trimmed by 5 bases and 8 bases, with 11 bases remaining between them. The CDR3 consists of 12 residues. CDR1 is SGHTA and CDR2 is FQGTGA in the germline V gene. Supplemented by reference TRBV7-3 and TRBJ2-3, the full variable domain reads GAGVSQTPSNKVTEKGKYVELRCDPISGHTALYWYRQSLGQGPEFLIYFQGTGAADDSGLPNDRFFAVRPEGSVSTLKIQRTERGDSAVYLCASSAFQGTQYFGPGTRLTVL.

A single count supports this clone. CDR3 region: CASTPWLTGDEQYF. In DNA form, the CDR3 reads TGTGCCAGCACTCCGTGGTTGACAGGGGACGAGCAGTACTTC. V and J are TRBV2 and TRBJ2-7; 8 bases map to TRBD1. This CDR3 region has 14 residues. Germline values: CDR1 SNHLY, CDR2 FYNNEI. The trim removed 7 bases at V and 5 bases at J, leaving 10 bases unmatched.

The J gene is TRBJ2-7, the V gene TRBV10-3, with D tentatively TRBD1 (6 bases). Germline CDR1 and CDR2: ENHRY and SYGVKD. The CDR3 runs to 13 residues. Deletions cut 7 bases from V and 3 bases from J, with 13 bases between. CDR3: CAITSQGRYEQYF. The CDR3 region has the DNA TGTGCCATCACCTCGCAGGGGCGCTACGAGCAGTACTTC.

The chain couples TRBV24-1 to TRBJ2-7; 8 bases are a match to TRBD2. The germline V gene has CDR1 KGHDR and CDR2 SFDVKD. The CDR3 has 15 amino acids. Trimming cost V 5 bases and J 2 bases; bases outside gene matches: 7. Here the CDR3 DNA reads TGTGCCACCAGTGCCCACGGTAGCGGGACCTACGAGCAGTACTTC. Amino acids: CATSAHGSGTYEQYF.

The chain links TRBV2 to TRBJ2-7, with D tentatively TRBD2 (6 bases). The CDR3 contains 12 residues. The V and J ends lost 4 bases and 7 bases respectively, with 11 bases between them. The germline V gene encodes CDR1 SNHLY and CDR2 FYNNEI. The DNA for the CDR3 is TGTGCCAGCAGTGGACTGGGAGGTGAGCAGTACTTC. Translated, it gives CASSGLGGEQYF.

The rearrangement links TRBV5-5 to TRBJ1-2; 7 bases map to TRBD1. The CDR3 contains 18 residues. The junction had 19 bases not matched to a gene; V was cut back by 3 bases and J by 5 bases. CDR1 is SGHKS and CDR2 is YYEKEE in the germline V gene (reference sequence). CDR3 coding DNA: TGTGCCAGCAGCTCGTGGGTTCAGACAGGGCTGTTTGGGTATGGCTACACCTTC. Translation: CASSSWVQTGLFGYGYTF.

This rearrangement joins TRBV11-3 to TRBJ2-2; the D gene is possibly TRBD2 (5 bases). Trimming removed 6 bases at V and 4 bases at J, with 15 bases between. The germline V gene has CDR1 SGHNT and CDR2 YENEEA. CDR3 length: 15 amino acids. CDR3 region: CASSRGQLSTGELFF. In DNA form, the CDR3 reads TGTGCCAGCAGTCGAGGGCAGCTGAGCACCGGGGAGCTGTTTTTT.

The CDR3 region has the DNA TGTGCCAGCAGCTCAGCACGGGGCTACGAGCAGTACTTC. Residues: CASSSARGYEQYF. The chain has TRBV7-2 and TRBJ2-7, with TRBD2 as a possible D gene (5 bases). The CDR3 contains 13 residues. Germline assignment: CDR1 SGHTA and CDR2 FQGNSA. Trimming took off 4 bases at V and 3 bases at J, with 10 bases between the two ends.

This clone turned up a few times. The CDR3 DNA reads TGTGCCAGCAGTGGGACAGACTCCTACGAGCAGTACTTC. It encodes CASSGTDSYEQYF. The J gene is TRBJ2-7, the V gene TRBV2; D is perhaps TRBD1 (6 bases). The CDR3 has 13 residues. V lost 4 bases and J 0 bases, leaving 7 bases between the germline ends. Germline assignment: CDR1 SNHLY and CDR2 FYNNEI.

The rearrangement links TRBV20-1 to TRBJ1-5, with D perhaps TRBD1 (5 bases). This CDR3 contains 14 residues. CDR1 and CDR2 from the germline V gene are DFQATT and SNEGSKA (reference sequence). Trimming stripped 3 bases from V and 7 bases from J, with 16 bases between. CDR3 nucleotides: TGCAGTGCTAGTGCAGGGTTGGGTTCACAGCCCCAGCATTTT. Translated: CSASAGLGSQPQHF.

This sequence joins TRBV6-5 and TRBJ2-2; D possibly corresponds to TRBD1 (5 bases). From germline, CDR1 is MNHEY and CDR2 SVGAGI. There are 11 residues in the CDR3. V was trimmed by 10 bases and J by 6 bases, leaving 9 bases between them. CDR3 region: CATQGPGELFF. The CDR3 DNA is TGTGCCACCCAGGGCCCCGGGGAGCTGTTTTTT.

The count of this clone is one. CDR3 coding DNA: TGTGCCAGCAGGAGAACAGGGGGCGACTATGGCTACACCTTC. Translation: CASRRTGGDYGYTF. The genes are TRBV28 and TRBJ1-2, with 9 bases aligning to TRBD1. This CDR3 has 14 amino acids. Germline V gene data show CDR1 as MDHEN and CDR2 as SYDVKM. The ends lost 6 bases at V and 3 bases at J; junction bases unmatched: 5.

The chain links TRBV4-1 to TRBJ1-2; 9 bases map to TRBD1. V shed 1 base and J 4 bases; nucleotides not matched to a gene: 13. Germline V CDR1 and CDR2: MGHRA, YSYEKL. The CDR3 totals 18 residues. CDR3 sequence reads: CASSQGKNRGPQFYGYTF. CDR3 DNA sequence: TGCGCCAGCAGCCAAGGCAAAAACAGGGGGCCTCAATTCTATGGCTACACCTTC.

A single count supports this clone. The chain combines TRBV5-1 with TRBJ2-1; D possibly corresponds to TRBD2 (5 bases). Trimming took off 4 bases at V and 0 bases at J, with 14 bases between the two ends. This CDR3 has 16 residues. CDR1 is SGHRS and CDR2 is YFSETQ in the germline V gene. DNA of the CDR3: TGCGCCAGCAGCCCCCAAATCGAGGGCTCCTACAATGAGCAGTTCTTC. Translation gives CASSPQIEGSYNEQFF.

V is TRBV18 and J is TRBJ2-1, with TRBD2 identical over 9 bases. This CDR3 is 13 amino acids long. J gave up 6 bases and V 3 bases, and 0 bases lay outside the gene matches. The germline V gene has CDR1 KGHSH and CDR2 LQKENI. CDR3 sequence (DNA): TGTGCCAGCTCACCGACTAGCGGCAATGAGCAGTTCTTC. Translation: CASSPTSGNEQFF.

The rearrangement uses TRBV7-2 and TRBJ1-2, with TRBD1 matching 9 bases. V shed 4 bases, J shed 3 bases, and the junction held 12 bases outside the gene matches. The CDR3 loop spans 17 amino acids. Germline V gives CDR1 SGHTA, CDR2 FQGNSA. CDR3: CASSYRTGTGTDYGYTF. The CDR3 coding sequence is TGTGCCAGCAGCTACCGAACCGGGACAGGGACGGACTATGGCTACACCTTC.